A selection of T cell receptor beta chains follows, all from one sample in a study of blood T cell repertoires in COVID-19. Sequenced by immunoSEQ multiplex PCR; TCRdb stores in-frame clones only, minus some. The sample yields around 60,000 clones, about nine tenths seen once. Sequencing used peripheral blood. The receptors stem from a man between 60 and 75 years old with acute or convalescent COVID-19. The CDR3 runs from the conserved cysteine through the conserved F or W. The D gene is left open where the match is weak.

>TRBD2|TRBJ2-2|TRBV5-4
TGTGCCAGCAGCGGCGGGGGGCCGAGCACCGGGGAGCTGTTTTTT
CASSGGGPSTGELFF
>.|TRBJ1-1|TRBV28
TGTGCCAGCAGTTTACAGGGAATCACTGAAGCTTTCTTT
CASSLQGITEAFF
>TRBD1|TRBJ1-3|TRBV3-1/TRBV3-2
TGTGCCAGCACCACAGGGGCCTCCTCTGGAAACACCATATATTTT
CASTTGASSGNTIYF
>.|TRBJ1-2|TRBV6-5
TGTGCCAGCAGTTATGACCCCCGGGGTTCATATGGCTACACCTTC
CASSYDPRGSYGYTF
>.|TRBJ1-2|TRBV28
TGTGCCAGCAGTTTACCGGGGGAGCACTATGGCTACACCTTC
CASSLPGEHYGYTF
>TRBD1|TRBJ1-2|TRBV28
TGTGCCAGCAGACCTGACAGGGGAGGGGACTATGGCTACACCTTC
CASRPDRGGDYGYTF
>TRBD1|TRBJ2-7|TRBV5-6
TGTGCCAGCAGTTCCGGGACAGGGGGCTCCTACGAGCAGTACTTC
CASSSGTGGSYEQYF
>TRBD1|TRBJ1-6|TRBV9
TGTGCCAGCAGCGACGGACAGGGGACTCGTTCACCCCTCCACTTT
CASSDGQGTRSPLHF
>.|TRBJ2-6|TRBV4-3
TGCGCCAGCAGCCATACCAGGGTCTCTGGGGCCAACGTCCTGACTTTC
CASSHTRVSGANVLTF
>.|TRBJ1-2|TRBV3-1/TRBV3-2
TGTGCCAGCAGCGGAGGGATCAGCTACGGCTATGGCTACACCTTC
CASSGGISYGYGYTF
>TRBD2|TRBJ2-1|TRBV4-3
TGCGCCAGCAGCCTAACTAGCGGGAGGAATTATGAGCAGTTCTTC
CASSLTSGRNYEQFF